One sample yielded the 31 T cell receptor beta chains listed below, sequenced in a study of blood T cell repertoires in COVID-19. TCRdb's table, derived via immunoSEQ multiplex PCR, lists solely in-frame clones and lacks some. The table has 95,000 to 150,000 clones, 80% to 85% seen once. The specimen sequenced was peripheral blood. These TCRs come from a woman in her 50s with acute or convalescent COVID-19.

There are a few counts of this clone. The V and J genes are TRBV18 and TRBJ1-3; D is perhaps TRBD1 (5 bases). This CDR3 comprises 13 residues. CDR1 is KGHSH and CDR2 is LQKENI in the germline V gene. V gave up 3 bases and J gave up 4 bases, with 7 bases separating them. CDR3 in DNA: TGTGCCAGCTCACCCGACAGCGGAAACACCATATATTTT. As protein: CASSPDSGNTIYF.

The chain employs TRBV6-6 and TRBJ1-6; 8 nucleotides match TRBD1. This CDR3 has 21 residues. Germline CDR1 and CDR2: MNHNY and SVGAGI (reference sequence). V shed 5 bases, J shed 0 bases, and the junction held 18 bases outside the gene matches. The CDR3 protein is CASSRREPGTGLASYNSPLHF. The CDR3 DNA follows: TGTGCCAGCAGTCGTCGGGAGCCCGGGACAGGCCTTGCCTCCTATAATTCACCCCTCCACTTT.

V is TRBV5-1 and J is TRBJ1-1; no definite D call. Deletions cut 3 bases from V and 1 base from J, with 13 bases between. CDR3 length: 15 residues. Germline CDR1 SGHRS, CDR2 YFSETQ. The CDR3 protein is CASSYTGAGNTEAFF. CDR3 nucleotides: TGCGCCAGCAGCTATACGGGAGCCGGGAACACTGAAGCTTTCTTT.

The rearrangement uses TRBV5-8 and TRBJ2-5; D remains unclear. The CDR3 totals 15 residues. Germline CDR1 reads SGHTS; CDR2 reads YDEGEE. The V and J ends lost 2 bases and 2 bases respectively, with 13 bases between them. This CDR3 reads CASSFLGQAQETQYF. In DNA form, the CDR3 reads TGTGCCAGCAGCTTTTTGGGCCAGGCACAAGAGACCCAGTACTTC.

The V gene is TRBV4-1, the J gene TRBJ2-7; perhaps TRBD1 as D (6 bases). This CDR3 region has 15 residues. The ends were cut back, 2 bases at V and 3 bases at J, with 14 bases in the middle. CDR1 and CDR2 from the germline V gene are MGHRA and YSYEKL. CDR3 in DNA: TGCGCCAGCAGCCAACCGGGACAACGATTCTACGAGCAGTACTTC. Translation gives CASSQPGQRFYEQYF.

In its sample, this clone was seen a few times. The V and J genes are TRBV7-6 and TRBJ2-1, with TRBD2 matching over 11 bases. V was pared by 7 bases and J by 6 bases, with 8 bases of the junction left unmatched. Germline V gene lookup returns CDR1 SGHVS and CDR2 FNYEAQ. CDR3 length: 15 residues. DNA for the CDR3: TGTGCCAGCACCCCCGGGACTAGCGGTTTCAATGAGCAGTTCTTC. This encodes CASTPGTSGFNEQFF.

The gene calls are TRBV19 and TRBJ2-4; 11 bases fit TRBD1. CDR3 size: 11 residues. The V segment lost 8 bases and the J segment 15 bases; nucleotides outside the gene matches: 6. The germline gives CDR1 LNHDA, CDR2 SQIVND (reference sequence). CDR3 sequence reads: CASGQGAPSYF. The CDR3 DNA sequence: TGTGCCAGTGGACAGGGGGCCCCTTCGTACTTC.

The V call is TRBV19, the J call TRBJ2-1; no definite D call. V gave up 1 base and J gave up 8 bases, with 18 bases separating them. Germline values: CDR1 LNHDA, CDR2 SQIVND (reference sequence). The CDR3 has 16 residues. CDR3 residues: CASSIVDSWQRDEQFF. In DNA form, the CDR3 reads TGTGCCAGTAGTATAGTCGACTCTTGGCAACGAGATGAGCAGTTCTTC.

This chain joins TRBV29-1 and TRBJ2-1, with 11 bases identical to TRBD2. The CDR3 spans 15 residues. Trimming cost V 1 base and J 6 bases; bases outside gene matches: 5. CDR1 SQVTM and CDR2 ANQGSEA come from the germline V gene. DNA for the CDR3: TGCAGCGTTGAAGGTCTAGCGGGGGGCGTCAATGAGCAGTTCTTC. Translating it yields CSVEGLAGGVNEQFF.

This clone was counted only a few times. This sequence joins TRBV4-1 and TRBJ2-7, with D perhaps matching TRBD2 (5 bases). Germline V CDR1 and CDR2: MGHRA, YSYEKL. With 0 bases removed from V and 4 bases from J, the gap between germline ends came to 13 bases. This CDR3 contains 15 residues. CDR3 sequence: CASSQDRAEVYEQYF. The CDR3, as DNA: TGCGCCAGCAGCCAAGATCGGGCGGAGGTTTACGAGCAGTACTTC.

CDR3 residues: CASSVPGGSQPQHF. The CDR3 DNA sequence: TGTGCCAGCAGTGTACCAGGGGGCTCTCAGCCCCAGCATTTT. This sequence joins TRBV2 and TRBJ1-5; TRBD1 matches at 8 bases. Germline-derived CDR1 and CDR2 are SNHLY and FYNNEI. The CDR3 covers 14 residues. Trimming cost V 4 bases and J 6 bases; bases outside gene matches: 5. Full variable domain (remainder filled in from reference TRBV2 and TRBJ1-5): EPEVTQTPSHQVTQMGQEVILRCVPISNHLYFYWYRQILGQKVEFLVSFYNNEISEKSEIFDDQFSVERPDGSNFTLKIRSTKLEDSAMYFCASSVPGGSQPQHFGDGTRLSIL.

The rearrangement joins TRBV27 to TRBJ2-2; 7 bases match TRBD1. The CDR3 is 15 residues long. V was pared by 3 bases and J by 2 bases, with 3 bases of the junction left unmatched. Germline CDR1 and CDR2: MNHEY and SMNVEV (reference sequence). In DNA form, the CDR3 reads TGTGCCAGCAGTTTGACAGGGATCAACACCGGGGAGCTGTTTTTT. It translates to CASSLTGINTGELFF.

J is TRBJ2-1 and V is TRBV9, with TRBD1 matching over 7 bases. After removal of 2 bases from V and 0 bases from J, the junction contained 11 bases not matched to a gene. The CDR3 contains 18 residues. The germline V gene encodes CDR1 SGDLS and CDR2 YYNGEE. This CDR3 is CASSVRGDSPSSYNEQFF. The CDR3 coding sequence is TGTGCCAGCAGCGTCCGAGGGGACAGCCCAAGCTCCTACAATGAGCAGTTCTTC. Based on the CDR3 plus reference TRBV9 and TRBJ2-1, the full variable domain is DSGVTQTPKHLITATGQRVTLRCSPRSGDLSVYWYQQSLDQGLQFLIQYYNGEERAKGNILERFSAQQFPDLHSELNLSSLELGDSALYFCASSVRGDSPSSYNEQFFGPGTRLTVL.

This CDR3 reads CASSIGRGQQETQYF. CDR3 nucleotides: TGTGCCAGTAGTATTGGCAGGGGACAGCAAGAGACCCAGTACTTC. This rearrangement joins TRBV19 to TRBJ2-5, with 7 bases lining up with TRBD1. The CDR3 sequence is 15 residues long. The V segment lost 3 bases and the J segment 2 bases; nucleotides outside the gene matches: 6. Per the germline V gene, CDR1 is LNHDA and CDR2 is SQIVND (reference sequence).

The chain joins TRBV7-6 to TRBJ1-2, with 7 bases matching TRBD1. The CDR3 runs 15 residues. Germline trimming cut 5 bases from V and 3 bases from J; bases unmatched to any gene: 9. The germline gives CDR1 SGHVS, CDR2 FNYEAQ. The CDR3 region has the DNA TGTGCCAGCAGCGTCCAGGCCGGGACAGACTATGGCTACACCTTC. This sequence encodes CASSVQAGTDYGYTF.

The sample holds one count of this clone. V is TRBV7-2 and J is TRBJ2-1; maybe TRBD2 (6 bases). From germline, CDR1 is SGHTA and CDR2 FQGNSA. The CDR3 runs to 13 residues. V gave up 3 bases and J gave up 9 bases, with 12 bases separating them. The CDR3 loop is CASSLGGHSEQFF. The CDR3 DNA sequence: TGTGCCAGCAGCTTGGGAGGCCACTCTGAGCAGTTCTTC.

This rearrangement joins TRBV7-3 to TRBJ2-7; D not certain. Trimming took 6 bases from V and 2 from J, leaving 11 bases between them. The CDR3 runs to 13 residues. Germline values: CDR1 SGHTA, CDR2 FQGTGA. The CDR3 coding sequence is TGTGCCAGCAGTATTGAACATCCCTACGAGCAGTACTTC. The encoded protein is CASSIEHPYEQYF. The full variable domain, its missing parts supplied by reference TRBV7-3 and TRBJ2-7, is GAGVSQTPSNKVTEKGKYVELRCDPISGHTALYWYRQSLGQGPEFLIYFQGTGAADDSGLPNDRFFAVRPEGSVSTLKIQRTERGDSAVYLCASSIEHPYEQYFGPGTRLTVT.

The chain combines TRBV19 with TRBJ1-5; tentative D call: TRBD1 (5 bases). V was trimmed by 5 bases and J by 10 bases, leaving 15 bases between them. CDR3 size: 13 residues. Germline assignment: CDR1 LNHDA and CDR2 SQIVND (reference sequence). The CDR3 sequence is CASSPRRWGPQHF. The CDR3 DNA is TGTGCCAGTAGTCCCCGGCGTTGGGGCCCCCAGCATTTT.

The genes are TRBV19 and TRBJ2-6; tentatively, D is TRBD1 (5 bases). V was clipped by 9 bases and J by 9 bases, with 12 bases between them. The germline gives CDR1 LNHDA, CDR2 SQIVND (reference sequence). The CDR3 totals 12 residues. For the CDR3, the DNA is TGTGCCAGCAGTTTCGACAGCAACGTCCTGACTTTC. It codes for CASSFDSNVLTF.

The chain carries TRBV6-5 and TRBJ1-5; D remains ambiguous. Trimming stripped 7 bases from V and 5 bases from J, with 18 bases between. Germline V gene lookup returns CDR1 MNHEY and CDR2 SVGAGI. CDR3 length: 15 amino acids. The CDR3 DNA sequence: TGTGCCAGCAATCAAGAAGCGAGAGGAGATCAGCCCCAGCATTTT. Its protein product is CASNQEARGDQPQHF.

With regard to this clone: Other DNA sequences in this specimen translate into the identical CDR3. The chain is built from TRBV5-1 and TRBJ1-1, with D tentatively TRBD1 (5 bases). V gave up 1 base and J gave up 5 bases, with 12 bases separating them. This CDR3 region has 14 residues. Looked up from germline, CDR1 is SGHRS and CDR2 is YFSETQ. This CDR3 is CASSLLGVGTEAFF. The CDR3 DNA reads TGCGCCAGCAGCTTGCTAGGGGTTGGTACTGAAGCTTTCTTT.

The rearrangement uses TRBV5-1 and TRBJ2-2, with D unresolved. CDR1 and CDR2 from the germline V gene are SGHRS and YFSETQ. Trimming shortened V by 3 bases and J by 6 bases, and 6 bases separated the two germline ends. CDR3 length: 12 amino acids. Written as DNA, the CDR3 is TGCGCCAGCAGCTCGCAGTCCGGGGAGCTGTTTTTT. As protein: CASSSQSGELFF.

This clone was seen a few times. This chain uses TRBV5-1 with TRBJ2-3; TRBD2 agrees at 10 bases. With V trimmed by 3 bases and J by 6 bases, 4 bases remained unmatched. Germline-derived CDR1 and CDR2 are SGHRS and YFSETQ. CDR3 length: 14 amino acids. The CDR3 DNA sequence: TGCGCCAGCAGCTCCGGGACTAGCGCTGATACGCAGTATTTT. Translated: CASSSGTSADTQYF.

This clone was found once. The V gene is TRBV2, the J gene TRBJ2-2; D may be TRBD2 (7 bases). V lost 11 bases to trimming and J lost 6 bases, with 13 bases between them. The germline CDR1 and CDR2 sequences are SNHLY and FYNNEI. The CDR3 sequence is 12 residues long. The CDR3 nucleotides are TGTGCCTCCTGGGAGGGGGCCGGGGAGCTGTTTTTT. Its protein product is CASWEGAGELFF.

CDR3 DNA: TGTGCCTGGACCCCAGGGAGGACAGGGCTGGATCGAACTGAAGCTTTCTTT. It specifies CAWTPGRTGLDRTEAFF. The chain is built from TRBV30 and TRBJ1-1; TRBD1 agrees at 8 bases. Germline CDR1 reads GTSNPN; CDR2 reads SVGIG (reference sequence). This CDR3 spans 17 amino acids. V shed 4 bases and J 5 bases; nucleotides not matched to a gene: 18.

This clone was seen once. J is TRBJ2-3 and V is TRBV7-9, with D hard to call. CDR3 length: 13 residues. Trimming cost V 1 base and J 5 bases, with 7 bases left between them. CDR1 is SEHNR and CDR2 is FQNEAQ in the germline V gene (reference sequence). The CDR3 DNA sequence: TGTGCCAGCAGCTTAGGTCGGTTAGATACGCAGTATTTT. It specifies CASSLGRLDTQYF.

This rearrangement joins TRBV10-3 to TRBJ2-3; 10 bases are shared with TRBD2. The CDR3 contains 16 residues. Germline V gene data show CDR1 as ENHRY and CDR2 as SYGVKD. With V trimmed by 1 base and J by 3 bases, 4 bases remained unmatched. The CDR3 here is CAISEWLAGGTDTQYF. CDR3 bases: TGTGCCATCAGTGAGTGGTTAGCGGGGGGTACAGATACGCAGTATTTT.

The chain links TRBV3-1 (or the pseudogene TRBV3-2) to TRBJ2-3, with D perhaps TRBD2 (6 bases). Germline V gene sequence: CDR1 LGHDT, CDR2 YNNKEL (reference sequence). V gave up 6 bases and J gave up 0 bases, with 13 bases separating them. This CDR3 has 15 residues. This CDR3 reads CASRLTGTSTDTQYF. CDR3 DNA sequence: TGTGCCAGCAGACTAACCGGGACTAGCACAGATACGCAGTATTTT.

This clone was counted only a few times. The rearrangement links TRBV9 to TRBJ2-7; 9 bases align to TRBD1. The CDR3 totals 16 residues. CDR1 and CDR2 from the germline V gene are SGDLS and YYNGEE. V dropped 4 bases and J dropped 5; count of bases not matched to a gene: 13. DNA of the CDR3: TGTGCCAGCAGCCCCCAGGGGGGGACAGGGTTCAACGAGCAGTACTTC. Translation gives CASSPQGGTGFNEQYF.

This clone came up a few times. The chain joins TRBV12-3 or TRBV12-4 to TRBJ1-2; 7 bases match TRBD1. This CDR3 has 13 residues. J lost 8 bases, V lost 5 bases, and 8 bases had no gene match. The CDR3 DNA reads as TGTGCCAGCAGTCCCGGGACAGAGACGGGCTACACCTTC. Its protein product is CASSPGTETGYTF.

V is TRBV25-1 and J is TRBJ2-2; tentatively, D is TRBD1 (5 bases). Germline V gene lookup returns CDR1 MGHDK and CDR2 SYGVNS. This CDR3 region has 15 residues. V gave up 0 bases and J gave up 3 bases, with 8 bases separating them. The CDR3 region has the DNA TGTGCCAGCAGTGAATATGGCAGGGACACCGGGGAGCTGTTTTTT. Translated, it gives CASSEYGRDTGELFF. The entire variable domain, with the rest obtained from reference TRBV25-1 and TRBJ2-2, is as follows: EADIYQTPRYLVIGTGKKITLECSQTMGHDKMYWYQQDPGMELHLIHYSYGVNSTEKGDLSSESTVSRIRTEHFPLTLESARPSHTSQYLCASSEYGRDTGELFFGEGSRLTVL.